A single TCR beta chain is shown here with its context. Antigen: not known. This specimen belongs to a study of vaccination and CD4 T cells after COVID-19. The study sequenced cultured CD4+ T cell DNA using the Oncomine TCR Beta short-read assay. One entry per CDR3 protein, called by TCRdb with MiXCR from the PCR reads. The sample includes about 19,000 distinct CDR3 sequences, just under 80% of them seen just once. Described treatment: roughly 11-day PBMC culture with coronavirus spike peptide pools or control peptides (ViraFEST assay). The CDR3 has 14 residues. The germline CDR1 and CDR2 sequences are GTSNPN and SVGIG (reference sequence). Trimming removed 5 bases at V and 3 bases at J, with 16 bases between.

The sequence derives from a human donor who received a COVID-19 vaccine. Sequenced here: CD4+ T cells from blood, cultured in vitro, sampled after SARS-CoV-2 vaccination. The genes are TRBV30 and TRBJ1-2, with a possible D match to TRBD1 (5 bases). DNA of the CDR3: TGTGCCTGGGGGCCTTACGGGGACCACTATGGCTACACCTTC. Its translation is CAWGPYGDHYGYTF.